A selection of T cell receptor beta chains follows, all from one sample in a study of T cell responses to AZD1222 COVID-19 vaccine. The repertoire was sequenced with immunoSEQ multiplex PCR; TCRdb's copy has only in-frame clones and lacks some. The table has 150,000 to 200,000 clones, over 90% seen once. Source: peripheral blood, taken 28 days after the second AZD1222 dose. Receptor source: an adult who received the AZD1222 COVID-19 vaccine. Both conserved end residues are part of each CDR3. A D gene is named only where the DNA matches it firmly. Not all rows give a size; the values are once, few, many and, for expanded clones, a class.

d_gene: -
v_gene: TRBV7-9
j_gene: TRBJ1-4
abundance: -
CDR3nt: TGTGCCAGCAGCTTAGCTCCAGGGGTGGTGGAAAAACTGTTTTTT
CDR3aa: CASSLAPGVVEKLFF

d_gene: TRBD1
v_gene: TRBV18
j_gene: TRBJ2-3
abundance: -
CDR3nt: TGTGCCAGCTCACCCAAACAGGGGGATACGCAGTATTTT
CDR3aa: CASSPKQGDTQYF

d_gene: -
v_gene: TRBV7-9
j_gene: TRBJ1-1
abundance: -
CDR3nt: TGTGCCAGCGAGGCGAACACTGAAGCTTTCTTT
CDR3aa: CASEANTEAFF

d_gene: TRBD1
v_gene: TRBV4-2
j_gene: TRBJ2-7
abundance: -
CDR3nt: TGTGCCAGCAGCCAAGCCGGACAGGCCCCCCACGAGCAGTACTTC
CDR3aa: CASSQAGQAPHEQYF

d_gene: TRBD1
v_gene: TRBV19
j_gene: TRBJ1-5
abundance: -
CDR3nt: TGTGCCAGTAGTCCCCGAACCGGGACAGGCAATCAGCCCCAGCATTTT
CDR3aa: CASSPRTGTGNQPQHF

d_gene: -
v_gene: TRBV27
j_gene: TRBJ1-1
abundance: -
CDR3nt: TGTGCCAGCAGTTTCTCAGGGGATACCACTGAAGCTTTCTTT
CDR3aa: CASSFSGDTTEAFF

d_gene: -
v_gene: TRBV2
j_gene: TRBJ1-2
abundance: -
CDR3nt: TGTGCCAGCGGCGGGAGTCTTAACTATGGCTACACCTTC
CDR3aa: CASGGSLNYGYTF

d_gene: TRBD1
v_gene: TRBV27
j_gene: TRBJ2-1
abundance: -
CDR3nt: TGTGCCAGCAGTTTAGGTCAGGGGGCAGGGTATGAGCAGTTCTTC
CDR3aa: CASSLGQGAGYEQFF

d_gene: -
v_gene: TRBV29-1
j_gene: TRBJ2-3
abundance: -
CDR3nt: TGCAGCGTTGGACAGCCCCAACAAGCAGATACGCAGTATTTT
CDR3aa: CSVGQPQQADTQYF

d_gene: -
v_gene: TRBV7-3
j_gene: TRBJ1-2
abundance: once
CDR3nt: TGTGCCAGCAGCCCGGGACCCCTATTGGGCTACACCTTC
CDR3aa: CASSPGPLLGYTF

d_gene: TRBD2
v_gene: TRBV15
j_gene: TRBJ2-5
abundance: -
CDR3nt: TGTGCCACCAGCAGAGACCCTAGCGGCCAAGAGACCCAGTACTTC
CDR3aa: CATSRDPSGQETQYF

d_gene: TRBD1
v_gene: TRBV6-5
j_gene: TRBJ1-2
abundance: -
CDR3nt: TGTGCCAGCAGTCCCCAGACAGGGGGATATGGCTACACCTTC
CDR3aa: CASSPQTGGYGYTF

d_gene: TRBD1
v_gene: TRBV5-1
j_gene: TRBJ2-7
abundance: -
CDR3nt: TGCGCCAGCAGCTTGGCCGGGGGACAGGGTACCTACGAGCAGTACTTC
CDR3aa: CASSLAGGQGTYEQYF

d_gene: TRBD1
v_gene: TRBV5-6
j_gene: TRBJ2-5
abundance: -
CDR3nt: TGTGCCAGCAGCTTGGGGGACAGGGTCAAAGAGACCCAGTACTTC
CDR3aa: CASSLGDRVKETQYF

d_gene: TRBD1
v_gene: TRBV30
j_gene: TRBJ1-2
abundance: -
CDR3nt: TGTGCCTGGAGTGCGACAGGGGGGTATGGCTACACCTTC
CDR3aa: CAWSATGGYGYTF

d_gene: -
v_gene: TRBV28
j_gene: TRBJ2-7
abundance: -
CDR3nt: TGTGCCAGCAGTCTAGCGACAGGAGGGTCCTACGAGCAGTACTTC
CDR3aa: CASSLATGGSYEQYF

d_gene: -
v_gene: TRBV11-2
j_gene: TRBJ2-3
abundance: -
CDR3nt: TGTGCCAGCAGCCTCGGTGGTGCAGATACGCAGTATTTT
CDR3aa: CASSLGGADTQYF

d_gene: -
v_gene: TRBV5-4
j_gene: TRBJ1-1
abundance: once
CDR3nt: TGTGCCAGCAGATCCTGGGGGGGGGTTGAAGCTTTCTTT
CDR3aa: CASRSWGGVEAFF